This T cell receptor beta chain was identified during a study of T cell responses to AZD1222 COVID-19 vaccine. Whole-study results and caveats: After two AZD1222 doses, spike-specific TCR breadth and depth rose versus day 0. Repertoires were collected only later (after the peak T cell response had occurred).

The repertoire was sequenced with immunoSEQ multiplex PCR; TCRdb's copy has only in-frame clones and lacks some. The sample shows some 150,000 clones, 90% to 95% of them seen only once. Turning to this clone: The antigen remains undetermined.

The V and J ends lost 4 bases and 1 base respectively, with 14 bases between them. The CDR3 is 16 amino acids. The germline gives CDR1 LGHDT, CDR2 YNNKEL (reference sequence). V is TRBV3-1 (or the pseudogene TRBV3-2) and J is TRBJ1-3, with D uncertain. The input for sequencing was peripheral blood, taken 28 days after the second AZD1222 dose. The source is an adult who received the AZD1222 COVID-19 vaccine. The CDR3 here is CASSPRDISSGNTIYF. DNA for the CDR3: TGTGCCAGCAGCCCCCGCGACATTAGTTCTGGAAACACCATATATTTT.